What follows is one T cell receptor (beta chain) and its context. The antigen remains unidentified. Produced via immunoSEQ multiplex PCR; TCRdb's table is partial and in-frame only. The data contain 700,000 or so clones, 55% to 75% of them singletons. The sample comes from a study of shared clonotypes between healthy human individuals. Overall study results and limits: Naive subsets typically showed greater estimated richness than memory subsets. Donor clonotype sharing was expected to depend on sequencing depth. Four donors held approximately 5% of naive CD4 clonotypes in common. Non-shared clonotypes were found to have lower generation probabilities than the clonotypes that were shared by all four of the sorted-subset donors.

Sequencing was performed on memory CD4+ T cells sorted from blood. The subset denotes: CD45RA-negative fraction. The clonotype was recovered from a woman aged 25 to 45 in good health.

This CDR3 is CASSDSFQGARHEQFF. The CDR3 nucleotides are TGTGCCAGCAGTGACTCTTTCCAGGGGGCGCGCCATGAGCAGTTCTTC. This sequence joins TRBV6-4 and TRBJ2-1; 8 nucleotides agree with TRBD1. Trimming cost V 0 bases and J 8 bases; bases outside gene matches: 9. Germline values: CDR1 MRHNA, CDR2 SNTAGT. The CDR3 runs 16 residues.